A single sample is the source of the 17 T cell receptor beta chains below, sequenced in a study of blood T cells in healthy people across ages. Together with a sample-barcoded 5' primer, a J-beta primer mix was included in a second PCR lasting about 6 to 11 cycles. TCRdb ran MiXCR on the 5' RACE reads and lists one entry per CDR3 protein. The sample lists about 1.8 million distinct CDR3 sequences, 40% to 55% seen once, with approximately 2% in the top ten. Sequenced sample: blood. The receptors here all came from a woman in her thirties or forties in good health.

The J gene is TRBJ2-1, the V gene TRBV11-2, with 11 bases matching TRBD2. Germline CDR1 is SGHAT and CDR2 is FQNNGV. The CDR3 loop spans 15 amino acids. Losses at the gene ends were 4 bases for V and 5 bases for J; bases not matched to a gene: 4. This CDR3 reads CASSSYSGGDNEQFF. CDR3 nucleotide sequence: TGTGCCAGCAGCTCTTATAGCGGGGGGGACAATGAGCAGTTCTTC.

The chain has TRBV12-3 or TRBV12-4 and TRBJ2-7; D could derive from TRBD1 or TRBD2 (5 bases each). V lost 3 bases and J 2 bases, leaving 17 bases between the germline ends. The CDR3 spans 16 residues. The CDR3 loop reads CASSFGVGGRAYEQYF. CDR3 DNA sequence: TGTGCCAGCAGTTTTGGGGTTGGGGGACGGGCCTACGAGCAGTACTTC.

This clonotype was observed once. The V call is TRBV18, the J call TRBJ2-1; 7 bases align to TRBD1. V shed 1 base and J 8 bases; nucleotides not matched to a gene: 20. This CDR3 contains 19 residues. Germline V lookup: CDR1 KGHSH, CDR2 LQKENI. CDR3 protein: CASSPRRTHDRATRDEQFF. DNA for the CDR3: TGTGCCAGCTCACCACGAAGGACGCACGACAGGGCCACGAGGGATGAGCAGTTCTTC.

The genes are TRBV18 and TRBJ2-5, with D unresolved. From germline, CDR1 is KGHSH and CDR2 LQKENI. The CDR3 is 15 residues long. V was pared by 0 bases and J by 4 bases, with 12 bases between. CDR3 amino acids: CASSPPRNLGETQYF. The CDR3 nucleotides read TGTGCCAGCTCACCACCAAGGAACCTGGGAGAGACCCAGTACTTC.

The J gene is TRBJ2-1, the V gene TRBV9; D is unclear. V lost 0 bases to trimming and J lost 11 bases, with 12 bases between them. The germline V gene encodes CDR1 SGDLS and CDR2 YYNGEE. The CDR3 extends over 13 amino acids. The DNA for the CDR3 is TGTGCCAGCAGCGTAGATACCTCAATGAAGCAGTTCTTC. As protein: CASSVDTSMKQFF. Looking up the rest from reference TRBV9 and TRBJ2-1 gives the full variable domain: DSGVTQTPKHLITATGQRVTLRCSPRSGDLSVYWYQQSLDQGLQFLIQYYNGEERAKGNILERFSAQQFPDLHSELNLSSLELGDSALYFCASSVDTSMKQFFGPGTRLTVL.

On this clonotype: One end of the junction varies from germline; a read error may be responsible. This sequence joins TRBV5-4 and TRBJ1-2, with TRBD1 identical over 10 bases. This CDR3 spans 15 amino acids. Germline CDR1 and CDR2: SGHNT and YYREEE (reference sequence). This CDR3 reads CASSYDRGQVYGYTF. The CDR3 DNA follows: TGTGCTAGCAGCTATGACAGGGGGCAGGTCTATGGCTACACCTTC.

The chain has TRBV3-1 and TRBJ2-5; D call uncertain. This CDR3 contains 13 residues. V lost 2 bases to trimming and J lost 4 bases, with 8 bases between them. Germline CDR1 reads LGHDT; CDR2 reads YNNKEL (reference sequence). The CDR3 nucleotides are TGTGCCAGCAGCCAATATGCAGGAGAGACCCAGTACTTC. Protein sequence: CASSQYAGETQYF.

CDR3 DNA sequence: TGCGCCAGCAGCTTCGACAGGGAGATGACCTACGAGCAGTACTTC. Its protein is CASSFDREMTYEQYF. The chain links TRBV5-1 to TRBJ2-7; 7 bases fit TRBD1. CDR1 and CDR2 (germline): SGHRS, YFSETQ. J was trimmed by 2 bases and V by 2 bases; bases with no gene match: 7. There are 15 residues in the CDR3. The full variable domain, in which reference TRBV5-1 and TRBJ2-7 provide the parts outside the CDR3, is KAGVTQTPRYLIKTRGQQVTLSCSPISGHRSVSWYQQTPGQGLQFLFEYFSETQRNKGNFPGRFSGRQFSNSRSEMNVSTLELGDSALYLCASSFDREMTYEQYFGPGTRLTVT.

The chain recombines TRBV12-3 or TRBV12-4 with TRBJ2-1, with no clear D. The CDR3 totals 15 residues. V lost 7 bases to trimming and J lost 2 bases, with 15 bases between them. The CDR3 sequence is CASNQAGRAYNEQFF. CDR3 DNA: TGTGCCAGCAATCAAGCAGGTCGGGCCTACAATGAGCAGTTCTTC.

In regard to this clonotype: A much larger clone sits a single nucleotide away, making a read error possible. The chain carries TRBV29-1 and TRBJ1-2, with D tentatively TRBD1 (5 bases). The CDR3 runs 12 residues. V dropped 8 bases and J dropped 5 bases, with 15 bases sitting between them. Germline V gene sequence: CDR1 SQVTM, CDR2 ANQGSEA. The CDR3, as DNA: TGCAGCATTTGGGGGGGACGGTATGGCTACACCTTC. Translating gives CSIWGGRYGYTF.

V gene TRBV29-1 combines with J gene TRBJ2-3; TRBD2 agrees at 8 bases. The J segment lost 0 bases and the V segment lost 0 bases, leaving 2 bases of the junction unmatched. This CDR3 has 15 amino acids. Germline CDR1 SQVTM, CDR2 ANQGSEA. Written as DNA, the CDR3 is TGCAGCGTTGAAGAGCGGGGGGTGAGCACAGATACGCAGTATTTT. Its protein is CSVEERGVSTDTQYF.

The chain carries TRBV12-3 or TRBV12-4 and TRBJ2-4, with D maybe TRBD1 (6 bases). The V end lost 4 bases, the J end lost 10 bases, and 14 bases lay between the germline ends. The CDR3 runs to 13 residues. The CDR3 loop is CASSSNRRGIQYF. CDR3 nucleotide sequence: TGTGCCAGCAGTTCTAACCGCAGGGGTATTCAGTACTTC.

This clonotype has a handful of counts. J is TRBJ2-1 and V is TRBV10-1; D unclear. Per the germline V gene, CDR1 is WNHNN and CDR2 is SYGVQD (reference sequence). This CDR3 has 16 amino acids. Trimming cost V 1 base and J 0 bases, with 10 bases left between them. This CDR3 reads CASSEFVSSSYNEQFF. CDR3 sequence (DNA): TGCGCCAGCAGTGAGTTTGTGAGTAGCTCCTACAATGAGCAGTTCTTC.

This sequence joins TRBV7-2 and TRBJ1-5; D ambiguous. V lost 6 bases, J lost 4 bases, and 16 bases lay in between. This CDR3 contains 15 residues. Germline values: CDR1 SGHTA, CDR2 FQGNSA. The CDR3 DNA is TGTGCCAGCAGTCCCGACGGGCAGAGGAATCAGCCCCAGCATTTT. Its protein is CASSPDGQRNQPQHF.

This chain links TRBV3-1 with TRBJ2-3; 16 bases are a match to TRBD2. The CDR3 is 18 amino acids. Per germline, CDR1 LGHDT and CDR2 YNNKEL (reference sequence). Trimming took 1 base from V and 2 from J; bases not matched to a gene: 3. The CDR3 nucleotides read TGTGCCAGCAGCCAAGGGGGACTAGCGGGGGGGACCACAGATACGCAGTATTTT. Amino acid sequence: CASSQGGLAGGTTDTQYF.

V gene TRBV4-2 combines with J gene TRBJ2-7; D is undetermined. The CDR3 consists of 15 residues. The ends were cut back, 0 bases at V and 0 bases at J, with 9 bases in the middle. Germline V gene sequence: CDR1 LGHNA, CDR2 YNFKEQ. CDR3 in amino acids: CASSQEQRSSYEQYF. The DNA for the CDR3 is TGTGCCAGCAGCCAAGAACAGAGGAGCTCCTACGAGCAGTACTTC.

The rearrangement links TRBV20-1 to TRBJ2-7; tentatively, D is TRBD2 (5 bases). Germline-derived CDR1 and CDR2 are DFQATT and SNEGSKA (reference sequence). The CDR3 totals 16 residues. Trimming removed 0 bases at V and 10 bases at J, with 25 bases between. The CDR3 here is CSAREGRRMGDLEQYF. Here the CDR3 DNA reads TGCAGTGCTAGAGAAGGAAGGAGGATGGGAGACCTCGAACAGTACTTC.